This paragraph reports one T cell receptor (beta chain). What it binds is unknown. Expressed TCRB transcripts were sequenced, since all the RNA that had been isolated was reverse transcribed. Sequencing used immunoSEQ multiplex PCR; TCRdb keeps in-frame clones, though not all of them. The data show about 400,000 clones, over 9.5% seen once. These data are taken from a study of beta chain features in type 1 diabetes. General observations from the study: VDJ junctions in type 1 diabetes patients carried more deletions and fewer insertions.

CDR3 length: 13 amino acids. The V gene's germline CDR1 is SGHDT and CDR2 YYEEEE. V gave up 2 bases and J gave up 1 base, with 6 bases separating them. This TCR came from a man between 18 and 29 years old in good health. The sequencing input was naive CD4+ T cells from blood. The chain employs TRBV5-6 and TRBJ1-1; D unresolved. CDR3 nucleotide sequence: TGTGCCAGCAGCTTTCTGTGGAACACTGAAGCTTTCTTT. It specifies CASSFLWNTEAFF.